These 22 T cell receptor beta chains were sequenced from one sample in a study of blood T cell repertoires in COVID-19. Sequenced by immunoSEQ multiplex PCR; TCRdb stores in-frame clones only, minus some. The table has around 88,000 clones, around 85% seen once. Sequencing was carried out using peripheral blood. These receptors all come from an elderly woman with acute or convalescent COVID-19.

This chain connects TRBV6-5 to TRBJ1-1; no clear D. The germline gives CDR1 MNHEY, CDR2 SVGAGI. Trimming took off 0 bases at V and 6 bases at J, with 14 bases between the two ends. This CDR3 has 15 residues. The CDR3 spells CASSYSGGGGAEAFF. The CDR3 region has the DNA TGTGCCAGCAGTTACTCGGGAGGAGGTGGGGCTGAAGCTTTCTTT.

The chain is built from TRBV5-8 and TRBJ1-5; D is undetermined. Per the germline V gene, CDR1 is SGHTS and CDR2 is YDEGEE. The CDR3 length is 15 residues. Trimming shortened V by 2 bases and J by 4 bases, and 13 bases separated the two germline ends. CDR3 coding DNA: TGTGCCAGCAGCTTCATGCTACAGCAGAATCAGCCCCAGCATTTT. Protein: CASSFMLQQNQPQHF.

V is TRBV6-1 and J is TRBJ2-7; D gene ambiguous. There are 13 residues in the CDR3. CDR1 is MNHNS and CDR2 is SASEGT in the germline V gene. V lost 1 base, J lost 2 bases, and 6 bases lay in between. CDR3 protein: CASSEGGPYEQYF. For the CDR3, the DNA is TGTGCCAGCAGTGAAGGTGGCCCCTACGAGCAGTACTTC.

The gene calls are TRBV24-1 and TRBJ1-2, with D unresolved. The CDR3 loop spans 15 amino acids. Trimming left V 4 bases short and J 0 bases short, with 11 bases between. Germline assignment: CDR1 KGHDR and CDR2 SFDVKD. The chain's CDR3 is CATSDGVRPNYGYTF. CDR3 sequence (DNA): TGTGCCACCAGTGACGGGGTCCGTCCTAACTATGGCTACACCTTC.

This chain joins TRBV3-1 (or the pseudogene TRBV3-2) and TRBJ2-1, with TRBD2 identical over 9 bases. The CDR3 is 15 amino acids. Looked up from germline, CDR1 is LGHDT and CDR2 is YNNKEL (reference sequence). The V segment lost 0 bases and the J segment 10 bases; nucleotides outside the gene matches: 7. CDR3 region: CASSQDRSGGREQFF. The CDR3 region has the DNA TGTGCCAGCAGCCAAGATCGGAGCGGGGGGCGGGAGCAGTTCTTC.

J is TRBJ2-1 and V is TRBV20-1; TRBD2 aligns across 11 bases. After removal of 3 bases from V and 0 bases from J, the junction contained 7 bases not matched to a gene. CDR3 length: 17 residues. CDR1 and CDR2 from the germline V gene are DFQATT and SNEGSKA (reference sequence). The CDR3 sequence is CSASRLAGLSSYNEQFF. The CDR3 nucleotides read TGCAGTGCTAGTCGACTAGCGGGGCTTAGCTCCTACAATGAGCAGTTCTTC.

The V and J genes are TRBV19 and TRBJ1-2; no definite D call. This CDR3 comprises 15 residues. Trimming took 0 bases from V and 7 from J, leaving 15 bases between them. The germline V gene encodes CDR1 LNHDA and CDR2 SQIVND (reference sequence). CDR3 loop: CASSIDRVPPGGYTF. The CDR3, as DNA: TGTGCCAGTAGTATAGATCGAGTCCCTCCTGGTGGCTACACCTTC.

The gene calls are TRBV9 and TRBJ2-7; 13 nucleotides agree with TRBD2. The germline V gene encodes CDR1 SGDLS and CDR2 YYNGEE. V gave up 2 bases and J gave up 3 bases; unmatched junction bases: 2. The CDR3 contains 15 residues. CDR3: CASSVTSGGHYEQYF. The CDR3 DNA sequence: TGTGCCAGCAGCGTGACTAGCGGGGGGCACTACGAGCAGTACTTC.

The rearrangement joins TRBV5-5 to TRBJ2-5, with 8 bases fitting TRBD1. The CDR3 is 13 amino acids. CDR1 is SGHKS, CDR2 YYEKEE, per germline (reference sequence). Trimming cost V 4 bases and J 4 bases; bases outside gene matches: 3. DNA of the CDR3: TGTGCCAGCAGCAGGACAGGGTCAGAGACCCAGTACTTC. Residues: CASSRTGSETQYF.

The CDR3 here is CASSYEGVSSYEQYF. The CDR3, as DNA: TGTGCCAGCAGTTATGAGGGGGTGAGCTCCTACGAGCAGTACTTC. The chain joins TRBV6-5 to TRBJ2-7; a weak D match, TRBD1 (6 bases). This CDR3 spans 15 amino acids. The germline V gene encodes CDR1 MNHEY and CDR2 SVGAGI. V was trimmed by 3 bases and J by 0 bases, leaving 12 bases between them.

The chain joins TRBV29-1 to TRBJ1-2; 8 bases match TRBD1. This CDR3 has 15 residues. V lost 1 base, J lost 4 bases, and 8 bases stayed unmatched. Per germline, CDR1 SQVTM and CDR2 ANQGSEA. CDR3 coding DNA: TGCAGCGTTGAAGCAGGGGGCAGTAAGTCCTATGGCTACACCTTC. Its protein is CSVEAGGSKSYGYTF.

The rearrangement links TRBV7-7 to TRBJ2-3; D gene uncertain. The CDR3 spans 13 residues. The ends were cut back, 5 bases at V and 5 bases at J, with 11 bases in the middle. Germline CDR1 and CDR2: SSHAT and FNYEAQ (reference sequence). CDR3 in amino acids: CASSISPGDTQYF. In DNA, the CDR3 is TGTGCCAGCAGCATAAGCCCAGGAGATACGCAGTATTTT.

V is TRBV7-2 and J is TRBJ2-5; tentatively, D is TRBD1 (6 bases). The length of the CDR3 is 16 residues. CDR1 is SGHTA, CDR2 FQGNSA, per germline. V lost 5 bases to trimming and J lost 5 bases, with 21 bases between them. CDR3 sequence: CASSASRGPQRETQYF. The CDR3, as DNA: TGTGCCAGCAGCGCGAGCAGGGGACCTCAAAGGGAGACCCAGTACTTC.

The J gene is TRBJ1-1, the V gene TRBV6-5; a possible D gene is TRBD1 (6 bases). This CDR3 contains 12 residues. CDR1 and CDR2 (germline): MNHEY, SVGAGI. V lost 7 bases and J 7 bases, leaving 13 bases between the germline ends. CDR3 protein: CASIAKQGEAFF. The CDR3 coding sequence is TGTGCCAGCATCGCCAAACAGGGTGAAGCTTTCTTT.

The chain recombines TRBV20-1 with TRBJ2-7; possibly TRBD2 for D (5 bases). CDR1 and CDR2 from the germline V gene are DFQATT and SNEGSKA (reference sequence). Deletions cut 3 bases from V and 0 bases from J, with 12 bases between. The CDR3 contains 14 residues. The CDR3: CSASSPGSSYEQYV. The DNA for the CDR3 is TGCAGTGCTAGTTCCCCGGGGAGCTCCTACGAGCAGTACGTC.

The chain employs TRBV24-1 and TRBJ1-6, with TRBD1 matching over 10 bases. CDR3 size: 14 residues. Germline CDR1 and CDR2: KGHDR and SFDVKD. V lost 7 bases and J lost 11; bases outside the gene matches: 7. The CDR3 is CATSDRGPSAPLHF. The CDR3 DNA follows: TGTGCCACCAGCGACAGGGGGCCTTCGGCACCCCTCCACTTT.

CDR3 protein: CASSRGPGGLEAFF. The CDR3 nucleotides read TGTGCCAGCAGTCGGGGACCGGGAGGATTGGAAGCTTTCTTT. This chain uses TRBV6-5 with TRBJ1-1; D possibly corresponds to TRBD1 (5 bases). The germline V and J ends were trimmed by 5 bases and 8 bases, with 18 bases remaining between them. The CDR3 has 14 residues. The germline V gene has CDR1 MNHEY and CDR2 SVGAGI.

The J gene is TRBJ1-4, the V gene TRBV6-2 or TRBV6-3, with a tentative D call TRBD1 (5 bases). V was shortened by 4 bases and J by 1 base, with 16 bases between the two germline ends. The CDR3 loop spans 17 amino acids. Germline-derived CDR1 and CDR2 are MNHEY and SVGEGT. CDR3 region: CASSSVGGRRTNEKLFF. The CDR3 DNA follows: TGTGCCAGCAGTTCGGTCGGGGGACGGAGAACTAATGAAAAACTGTTTTTT.

The chain links TRBV4-3 to TRBJ1-6; D ambiguous. Trimming stripped 1 base from V and 0 bases from J, with 7 bases between. This CDR3 has 16 residues. Germline V lookup: CDR1 LGHNA, CDR2 YSLEER. In nucleotides, the CDR3 is TGCGCCAGCAGCCAAGCCGCGAGCTCCTATAATTCACCCCTCCACTTT. Translated, it gives CASSQAASSYNSPLHF.

The V and J genes are TRBV24-1 and TRBJ1-1, with D possibly TRBD1 on 5 matching bases. V was shortened by 2 bases and J by 10 bases, with 13 bases between the two germline ends. This CDR3 region has 13 residues. CDR1 is KGHDR and CDR2 is SFDVKD in the germline V gene. The CDR3 DNA reads as TGTGCCACCAGTGATTCGCGGACACCGATAGCTTTCTTT. It encodes CATSDSRTPIAFF.

J is TRBJ1-4 and V is TRBV30, with a tentative D call TRBD1 (5 bases). The CDR3 loop spans 13 amino acids. CDR1 is GTSNPN and CDR2 is SVGIG in the germline V gene (reference sequence). V was cut by 0 bases and J by 7 bases, with 9 bases left in between. The CDR3 sequence: CAWSVVRAEKLFF. CDR3 sequence (DNA): TGTGCCTGGAGTGTTGTCAGGGCTGAAAAACTGTTTTTT.

The V and J genes are TRBV2 and TRBJ1-4; perhaps TRBD1 as D (5 bases). Trimming left V 4 bases short and J 5 bases short, with 11 bases between. The CDR3 has 14 residues. Germline CDR1 reads SNHLY; CDR2 reads FYNNEI. CDR3: CASSVAGRNEKLFF. CDR3 in DNA: TGTGCCAGCAGTGTGGCAGGGCGGAATGAAAAACTGTTTTTT.